The entry below describes one T cell receptor beta chain. Its matching antigen is unknown. Trimming took 0 bases from V and 5 from J; bases not matched to a gene: 7. This CDR3 comprises 15 residues. Germline CDR1 and CDR2: SGDLS and YYNGEE. These data are taken from a study of persistence of HIV-infected CD4 T cells. Overlapping HIV-1 Gag 15-mer peptides at about 1 ug per peptide per mL were used. Responding CD4+ T cells were sorted by upregulation of both CD40 ligand and CD69. Sequencing used immunoSEQ version 4 in survey mode. The protocol was immunoSEQ multiplex PCR, while the TCRdb copy is restricted to in-frame clones and leaves out a portion. The repertoire holds more than 8,500 clones, with about four fifths as singletons.

The sequence was obtained from an adult woman with HIV who was CMV-seropositive. This rearrangement joins TRBV9 to TRBJ2-5; 7 nucleotides line up with TRBD2. The sample here was CD4+ T cells sorted from PBMCs after roughly 19-hour stimulation, taken from a patient who received antiretroviral therapy. CDR3 in amino acids: CASSVGNGRHETQYF. The CDR3 nucleotides read TGTGCCAGCAGCGTAGGGAACGGGAGGCACGAGACCCAGTACTTC.